Listed below are T cell receptor beta chains from one sample, sequenced in a study of blood T cells in healthy people across ages. TCRdb redid the calling of the 5' RACE reads with MiXCR, one entry per CDR3 protein. The profile shows approximately 810,000 distinct CDR3 sequences, roughly 26% of them singletons. Material: blood. Source of these receptors: a woman of 80 years or more in good health. CDR3s include the opening cysteine and the closing phenylalanine or tryptophan. The D gene is left open where the match is weak. Clone size appears in some rows only: once, few, many, or a class for an expanded clone.

V gene,clone size,J gene,D gene,CDR3 DNA,CDR3 protein
TRBV6-1,-,TRBJ2-7,TRBD2,TGTGCCAGCAGTGAATTCAGCGGGGGCAGCTACGAGCAGTACTTC,CASSEFSGGSYEQYF
TRBV6-5,-,TRBJ1-1,-,TGTGCCAGCAGTTACTCGAGCAGGGCGACTGAAGCTTTCTTT,CASSYSSRATEAFF
TRBV20-1,-,TRBJ1-3,-,TGCAGTGCTAGACCTCAAGGGGACCCCAATGGAAACACCATATATTTT,CSARPQGDPNGNTIYF
TRBV20-1,few,TRBJ1-6,-,TGCAGTGCTCTCTTTTCTAGTGGTAATTCACCCCTCCACTTT,CSALFSSGNSPLHF
TRBV6-2/TRBV6-3,many,TRBJ2-4,TRBD2,TGTGCCAGCAGTTCCGGACTAGCGGGGGGACTAGCCAAAAACATTCAGTACTTC,CASSSGLAGGLAKNIQYF
TRBV29-1,-,TRBJ2-1,-,TGCAGCGTCAAACACCCCTTGGCCTACAATGAGCAGTTCTTC,CSVKHPLAYNEQFF
TRBV7-2,many,TRBJ1-1,-,TGTGCCAGCAGGCCTAACGGAAACCTGAACACTGAAGCTTTCTTT,CASRPNGNLNTEAFF
TRBV4-3,many,TRBJ1-2,TRBD1,TGCGCCAGCAGCCAAGCACACAGGGGCAATAACTATGGCTACACCTTC,CASSQAHRGNNYGYTF
TRBV20-1,many,TRBJ2-3,TRBD2,TGCAGTGCTAAAATGGGACTAGCGTTGAATACGCAGTATTTT,CSAKMGLALNTQYF
TRBV20-1,-,TRBJ1-6,-,TGCAGTGCTTTAGCGGCAGGGTCCTCACCCCTCCACTTT,CSALAAGSSPLHF
TRBV12-3/TRBV12-4,many,TRBJ2-1,TRBD1,TGTGCCAGCAGTTTGACAGGGAAGGCGGGTTACCCTGAGCAGTTCTTC,CASSLTGKAGYPEQFF
TRBV4-3,-,TRBJ1-2,-,TGCGCCAGCAGCCAAGATAGGGCGATCTATGGCTACACCTTC,CASSQDRAIYGYTF
TRBV12-3/TRBV12-4,many,TRBJ2-3,TRBD2,TGTGCCAGCAGTCCGCGGACTAGCGGGGGGGCAGATACGCAGTATTTT,CASSPRTSGGADTQYF
TRBV7-9,many,TRBJ1-2,-,TGTGCCAGCAGCACCGCGGGGTACTATGGCTACACCTTC,CASSTAGYYGYTF
TRBV14,-,TRBJ2-5,-,TGTGCCAGCAGCCAAATCGTGACAGCCCAAGAGACCCAGTACTTC,CASSQIVTAQETQYF
TRBV20-1,-,TRBJ2-3,-,TGCAGTGCTAGGAGTGTAGGCACAGATACGCAGTATTTT,CSARSVGTDTQYF
TRBV5-1,many,TRBJ2-1,-,TGCGCCAGCAGCTTGGTTAGCGGGACAGCCAATGAGCAGTTCTTC,CASSLVSGTANEQFF
TRBV20-1,-,TRBJ1-6,-,TGCAGTGCTCGAAGACAGACCGTGTCCTATAATTCACCCCTCCACTTT,CSARRQTVSYNSPLHF
TRBV7-2,many,TRBJ2-1,-,TGTGCCAGCAGCTTAGAAACAGGGTCAGGGAGGGAGCAGTTCTTC,CASSLETGSGREQFF
TRBV4-2,-,TRBJ1-1,-,TGTGCCAGCAGCCAAGACCCCACGGGTACTGGGAACACTGAAGCTTTCTTT,CASSQDPTGTGNTEAFF
TRBV20-1,medium-sized,TRBJ1-2,-,TGCAGTGCTAGAGTCCAGGGAGGTCCCAACTATGGCTACACCTTC,CSARVQGGPNYGYTF
TRBV7-2,-,TRBJ2-1,TRBD2,TGTGCCAGCAGCTTAGCTAGCGGGGGTTTCAATGAGCAGTTCTTC,CASSLASGGFNEQFF
TRBV7-2,many,TRBJ2-3,TRBD2,TGTGCCAGCAGCTCGACACCTCCACTAGCGGGGGGAGGAGATACGCAGTATTTT,CASSSTPPLAGGGDTQYF
TRBV6-1,-,TRBJ1-5,-,TGTGCCAGCAGCTCCCCCGAACGGGTGGGGAAAGGCAATCAGCCCCAGCATTTT,CASSSPERVGKGNQPQHF
TRBV6-5,-,TRBJ2-5,TRBD2,TGTGCCAGCAGAACTCCTAGCGGGGGGCCGAAGACCCAGTACTTC,CASRTPSGGPKTQYF
TRBV5-1,many,TRBJ1-2,TRBD1,TGCGCCAGCAGCTTTGGGCAGGGGGATCCCCTCGGCTACACCTTC,CASSFGQGDPLGYTF
TRBV11-2,-,TRBJ1-2,-,TGTGCCAGCAGCGCAGACCACTATGGCTACACCTTC,CASSADHYGYTF
TRBV6-6,many,TRBJ2-7,-,TGTGCCAGCAGTCAATCGGGGCGCTACGAGCAGTACTTC,CASSQSGRYEQYF
TRBV14,-,TRBJ2-7,-,TGTGCCAGCAGCCAAGAGCGCTCTTTTATTGTTTCCGAGCAGTACTTC,CASSQERSFIVSEQYF
TRBV6-2/TRBV6-3,-,TRBJ2-1,TRBD2,TGTGCCAGCAGCACACGACTAGCGGGCCTCAATGAGCAGTTCTTC,CASSTRLAGLNEQFF
TRBV7-7,-,TRBJ2-7,-,TGTGCTAGCAGCTTACTGATAGCGAAAGGCACCTACGAGCAGTACTTC,CASSLLIAKGTYEQYF
TRBV7-2,many,TRBJ1-4,-,TGTGCCAGCAGCTTATGGAAAAATGAAAAACTGTTTTTT,CASSLWKNEKLFF
TRBV5-1,many,TRBJ2-3,TRBD2,TGTGCCAGCAGCCCCGGGACTAGCGCAGATACGCAGTATTTT,CASSPGTSADTQYF
TRBV5-6,-,TRBJ2-7,-,TGTGCCGGCAGCTTGTGGCCAGGGACCTACGAGCAGTACTTC,CAGSLWPGTYEQYF
TRBV20-1,once,TRBJ1-1,-,TGCAGTGCTAGAGATCCAGGTGGGAGGACTGAAGCTTTCTTT,CSARDPGGRTEAFF
TRBV24-1,-,TRBJ1-2,-,TGTGCCACCAGTGATTTAAACGAAGGGGACGGCTACACCTTC,CATSDLNEGDGYTF
TRBV28,-,TRBJ2-3,-,TGTGCCAGTCACGGGGGTAGCACAGATACGCAGTATTTT,CASHGGSTDTQYF
TRBV28,many,TRBJ1-2,-,TGTGCCAGCAGTTTACCTCCGTACTATGGCTACACCTTC,CASSLPPYYGYTF
TRBV7-9,many,TRBJ2-6,-,TGTGCCAGCAGCTTAAGAGGGGCTGGGGCCAACGTCCTGACTTTC,CASSLRGAGANVLTF
TRBV11-2,-,TRBJ2-7,-,TGTGCCAGCAGCCGAGACAGGACCGAGCAGTACTTC,CASSRDRTEQYF
TRBV11-2,many,TRBJ2-3,TRBD2,TGTGCCAGCAGCTCACGGACTAGCGGAAACTTAGATACGCAGTATTTT,CASSSRTSGNLDTQYF
TRBV6-1,-,TRBJ2-7,TRBD1,TGTGCCAGCAGTGCGTCCGGGACAGGGCGGAACGAGCAGTACTTC,CASSASGTGRNEQYF
TRBV20-1,-,TRBJ2-5,-,TGCAGTGCTAGCAGCGGCAGGGATGTAAAAGGGACCCAGTACTTC,CSASSGRDVKGTQYF
TRBV20-1,many,TRBJ2-3,TRBD2,TGCAGTGCTATTAGCGGGGGGGTTGGAGATACGCAGTATTTT,CSAISGGVGDTQYF
TRBV7-9,-,TRBJ2-3,-,TGTGCCAGCAGCTTATGGGGGGCAGGGGAGGCAGCAGATACGCAGTATTTT,CASSLWGAGEAADTQYF